This is a list of T cell receptor beta chains from one sample in a study of CD8 T cells in ankylosing spondylitis. TCRdb recomputed calls from the 5' RACE reads with MiXCR, one row per CDR3 protein. This sample has approximately 130,000 distinct CDR3 sequences, with over 10% found just once. Sequences were obtained from blood, either unsorted or a sorted T cell fraction (not recorded which). The source is a female donor with ankylosing spondylitis or in good health (not recorded which). CDR3s include the opening cysteine and the closing phenylalanine or tryptophan. A D gene is named only where the DNA matches it firmly. Clone size is shown for a subset of rows, as once, few, many or a class of expanded clone.

d_gene	v_gene	abundance	j_gene	CDR3nt	CDR3aa
.	TRBV3-1	many	TRBJ2-7	TGTGCCAGCAGCCAGGGCAGAGCCTACGAGCAGTACTTC	CASSQGRAYEQYF
.	TRBV7-9	many	TRBJ2-5	TGTGCCAGCAGCTTAGTAGGAGGGGAAGAGACCCAGTACTTC	CASSLVGGEETQYF
.	TRBV24-1	many	TRBJ2-2	TGTGCCACCAGTGATTTGGCCAACACCGGGGAGCTGTTTTTT	CATSDLANTGELFF
.	TRBV11-2	many	TRBJ2-4	TGTGCCAGCAGATCGAATTCGGCGTCAAACATTCAGTACTTC	CASRSNSASNIQYF
.	TRBV6-1	many	TRBJ2-5	TGTGCCAGCAGTGAAGGGTTCTGGGGAAATCAAGAGACCCAGTACTTC	CASSEGFWGNQETQYF
.	TRBV5-1	.	TRBJ1-1	TGCGCCAGCAGCCCCCCCGGGACTGGGGCTGAAGCTTTCTTT	CASSPPGTGAEAFF
TRBD1	TRBV11-2	many	TRBJ1-1	TGTGCCAGCAGCCCCAGCGAACAAGGACAGGGGATGAACACTGAAGCTTTCTTT	CASSPSEQGQGMNTEAFF
.	TRBV11-2	many	TRBJ1-1	TGTGCCAGCAGCTTTGGCTTCTCTCAAGCTTTCTTT	CASSFGFSQAFF
.	TRBV7-8	many	TRBJ1-4	TGTGCCAGCAGACCTCGGATGGCAACTAATGAAAAACTGTTTTTT	CASRPRMATNEKLFF
.	TRBV5-1	many	TRBJ2-7	TGCGCCAGCAGCGGCGAACAGCTGGCACCCTACGAGCAGTACTTC	CASSGEQLAPYEQYF
.	TRBV10-3	few	TRBJ1-5	TGTGCCATCAGCCAGGGGTATAGCAATCAGCCCCAGCATTTT	CAISQGYSNQPQHF
TRBD2	TRBV7-2	many	TRBJ2-1	TGTGCCAGCAGCTTGGCTAGCGGATACAATGAGCAGTTCTTC	CASSLASGYNEQFF
.	TRBV15	few	TRBJ2-5	TGTGCCACCAGCAGAGGACCCAACCAAGAGACCCAGTACTTC	CATSRGPNQETQYF
.	TRBV24-1	few	TRBJ2-5	TGTGCCACGGGAAGGCAAGAGACCCAGTACTTC	CATGRQETQYF
TRBD2	TRBV5-1	many	TRBJ2-5	TGCGCCAGCAGCATAGGACTAGCGGGACTCCAAGAGACCCAGTACTTC	CASSIGLAGLQETQYF
.	TRBV11-3	.	TRBJ2-3	TGTGCCAGCAGCTACGGGGCTAGCACAGATACGCAGTATTTT	CASSYGASTDTQYF
.	TRBV20-1	many	TRBJ2-2	TGCAGTGCTAGAGGTGTACTAGAGGGTAGTATAGGGACCGGGGAGCTGTTTTTT	CSARGVLEGSIGTGELFF
.	TRBV5-1	.	TRBJ2-7	TGCGCCAGCAGCCCGGGACCGGTCTCCTACGAGCAGTACTTC	CASSPGPVSYEQYF
.	TRBV18	.	TRBJ2-7	TGTGCCAGCTCACCATCCCTCAGCGGGTCCAGCTCCTACGAGCAGTACTTC	CASSPSLSGSSSYEQYF
.	TRBV12-3/TRBV12-4	many	TRBJ1-1	TGTGCCAGCAGTCCCAGACAGACCCCGAACACTGAAGCTTTCTTT	CASSPRQTPNTEAFF
.	TRBV20-1	many	TRBJ2-3	TGCAGTGCTAGAGTGGCTTGGGGGGATACGCAGTATTTT	CSARVAWGDTQYF
.	TRBV7-6	many	TRBJ1-4	TGTGCCAGCAGCTTAGGGGGCGAGGGTGAAAAACTGTTTTTT	CASSLGGEGEKLFF
TRBD1	TRBV2	few	TRBJ1-2	TGTGCCAGCAGAGAACAGGGGAGCTATGGCTACACCTTC	CASREQGSYGYTF
TRBD2	TRBV20-1	.	TRBJ2-5	TGCAGTGCTAGAGGTGGACTAGCGTCAAGGGGGGAGACCCAGTACTTC	CSARGGLASRGETQYF
.	TRBV21-1	few	TRBJ2-7	TGTGCCAGCGGCTACGGGGCATCCGAGCAGTACTTC	CASGYGASEQYF
.	TRBV5-5	many	TRBJ2-2	TGTGCCAGCAGCTTGGGCAGGGGTGGGCGCACCGGGGAGCTGTTTTTT	CASSLGRGGRTGELFF
.	TRBV5-1	many	TRBJ2-2	TGCGCCAGCAGCCCCCTTGTGGGGGGGCCGAACACCGGGGAGCTGTTTTTT	CASSPLVGGPNTGELFF
.	TRBV19	many	TRBJ1-1	TGTGCCAGTAGTAGGTCACGATACACTGAAGCTTTCTTT	CASSRSRYTEAFF
.	TRBV5-6	many	TRBJ2-3	TGTGCCAGCACCCCCCCCGGCGGGAATATCTTTACAGATACGCAGTATTTT	CASTPPGGNIFTDTQYF
.	TRBV7-9	many	TRBJ1-1	TGTGCCAGCAAGGCTTCTCTGAACACTGAAGCTTTCTTT	CASKASLNTEAFF
.	TRBV20-1	many	TRBJ2-7	TGCAGTGCAAGGCCCCCCCCGACAGGACGCTACGAGCAGTACTTC	CSARPPPTGRYEQYF
.	TRBV29-1	few	TRBJ1-1	TGCAGCGTTGAAGATCCCGAAAGGGAGAGTGAAGCTTTCTTT	CSVEDPERESEAFF
TRBD1	TRBV18	many	TRBJ1-6	TGTGCCAGCTCGTCGACAGGGGCAATGGGACGATCACCCCTCCACTTT	CASSSTGAMGRSPLHF
.	TRBV28	many	TRBJ1-4	TGTGCCAGCAGAGGGACGGTCGCAACTAATGAAAAACTGTTTTTT	CASRGTVATNEKLFF
.	TRBV6-2/TRBV6-3	many	TRBJ2-7	TGTGCCAGCAGTTACGGAGAACCAGGGAGCGAGCAGTACTTC	CASSYGEPGSEQYF
TRBD2	TRBV12-3/TRBV12-4	.	TRBJ2-1	TGTGCCAGCAGTGGACTAGCGGGACCGAACCTCTTC	CASSGLAGPNLF
TRBD1	TRBV6-1	many	TRBJ1-1	TGTGCCAGCAGCAGAATACTGACAGGGAGGATTGCTTTCTTT	CASSRILTGRIAFF
TRBD2	TRBV12-3/TRBV12-4	many	TRBJ2-1	TGTGCCAGCAGTTTAGTAGCGGGAGAGGGTGAGCAGTTCTTC	CASSLVAGEGEQFF
.	TRBV24-1	.	TRBJ2-2	TGCGCCACCAGCAAGACAGAATACACCGGGGAGCTGTTTTTT	CATSKTEYTGELFF
.	TRBV7-6	few	TRBJ2-7	TGTGCCAGCAGCTCGGGACTTTCCTCCGGGGAGCAGTACTTC	CASSSGLSSGEQYF
TRBD1	TRBV4-2	many	TRBJ1-4	TGTGCCAGCAGCCAAACTAGGACAGGGGGGCATGAAAAACTGTTTTTT	CASSQTRTGGHEKLFF
TRBD2	TRBV20-1	many	TRBJ2-5	TGCAGTGCTAGGCGGGCTAGCGGGATAGAGACCCAGTACTTC	CSARRASGIETQYF
.	TRBV12-3/TRBV12-4	many	TRBJ1-3	TGTGCCAGCAGTTTTGTCCAGACAGGCTCTGGAAACACCATATATTTT	CASSFVQTGSGNTIYF
TRBD1	TRBV5-6	many	TRBJ1-4	TGTGCCAGCTCCTCAACAGGGGAGAGAGAAAAACTGTTTTTT	CASSSTGEREKLFF
.	TRBV5-1	.	TRBJ2-5	TGCGCCAGCAGAGCGGGCAACCAAGAGACCCAGAACTTC	CASRAGNQETQNF
.	TRBV5-1	once	TRBJ2-4	TGCGCCAGCAGGGCCGGACCGATACAAAACATTCAGTACTTC	CASRAGPIQNIQYF
.	TRBV5-1	many	TRBJ2-1	TGCGCCAGCAGCTTGGCGACAGCCTCCTACAATGAGCAGTTCTTC	CASSLATASYNEQFF
.	TRBV7-2	many	TRBJ1-1	TGTGCCAGCAGCTTGGTGAGGGGGAGGAACACTGAAGCTTTCTTT	CASSLVRGRNTEAFF
TRBD1	TRBV11-3	.	TRBJ2-1	TGTGCCAGCAGCTTAAGACAGGGAGCCGATGAGCAGTTCTTC	CASSLRQGADEQFF
.	TRBV7-9	.	TRBJ2-1	TGTGCCAGCCTCCTTTTGGGGGGGGCGATGGGTGAGCAGTTCTTC	CASLLLGGAMGEQFF
.	TRBV4-2	.	TRBJ1-1	TGTGCCAGCAGCCAAAATAGACAGCCGAACACTGAAGCTTTCTTT	CASSQNRQPNTEAFF
.	TRBV29-1	many	TRBJ1-1	TGCAGCGGGCGCCTGAACACTGAAGCTTTCTTT	CSGRLNTEAFF
.	TRBV20-1	many	TRBJ2-7	TGCAGTGCTAGCCCCCAGCGGAGCTCCTACGAGCAGTACTTC	CSASPQRSSYEQYF
TRBD1	TRBV5-1	many	TRBJ2-2	TGCGCCAGCAAAATAGACAGGGGTGCCACCGGGGAGCTGTTTTTT	CASKIDRGATGELFF